The 17 T cell receptor beta chains listed next were all sequenced from one sample in a study of early T cells in non-severe SARS-CoV-2 infection (dated by TCRdb to the early 2020s). Library preparation employed 5' RACE. The run used a NextSeq 500. TCRdb applied fastp at Q25 and MiXCR to the public reads, then kept only in-frame beta chains. CDR3 protein sequences are deduplicated, and each keeps its most common genes and DNA. The sample table contains tens of thousands of distinct CDR3 sequences; only one count was recorded for about 9.1% of them. The ten largest account for around 15% of the sample. The source material was whole blood, sampled at baseline. The receptors here all came from an adult who was a healthcare worker with PCR-confirmed SARS-CoV-2 infection or an uninfected control (not recorded which).

This clonotype has ten or more counts. The CDR3 nucleotides are TGTGCCACCCGGACTAGAGGGAGCATTCAGTACTTC. Its translation is CATRTRGSIQYF. The chain uses TRBV27 and TRBJ2-4; 7 positions agree with TRBD2. The V segment lost 10 bases and the J segment 9 bases; nucleotides outside the gene matches: 9. Germline V gene lookup returns CDR1 MNHEY and CDR2 SMNVEV (reference sequence). The CDR3 has 12 amino acids.

The genes are TRBV9 and TRBJ2-1, with 11 positions matching TRBD2. Germline V gene data show CDR1 as SGDLS and CDR2 as YYNGEE. J gave up 8 bases and V 4 bases, and 11 bases lay outside the gene matches. This CDR3 contains 16 residues. The CDR3: CASSRSLAGVYDEQFF. As DNA, the CDR3 is TGTGCCAGCAGCCGATCACTAGCGGGAGTTTACGATGAGCAGTTCTTC.

Concerning this clonotype: Compared with germline, one end of the junction differs, possibly owing to a read error. V and J are TRBV4-1 and TRBJ2-1, with D possibly being TRBD2 (5 bases). The CDR3 totals 15 residues. Germline V lookup: CDR1 MGHRA, CDR2 YSYEKL. The CDR3 DNA reads as TGCGCCAGCTGCCAAGATGGGATAGCGCCCAATGAGCAGTTCTTC. Amino acids: CASCQDGIAPNEQFF.

This clonotype was observed a handful of times. V usage is TRBV18 and J usage is TRBJ2-3, with no clear D. From germline, CDR1 is KGHSH and CDR2 LQKENI. V was cut by 3 bases and J by 4 bases, with 8 bases left in between. There are 13 residues in the CDR3. The CDR3 DNA reads as TGTGCCAGCTCACCCCCCGTCGCAGATACGCAGTATTTT. Translation: CASSPPVADTQYF.

In this sample, this clonotype turned up many times. V is TRBV7-9 and J is TRBJ1-1; D uncertain. With 1 base removed from V and 3 bases from J, the gap between germline ends came to 6 bases. In germline, CDR1 is SEHNR, CDR2 FQNEAQ (reference sequence). CDR3 length: 13 amino acids. This CDR3 is CASSLVGYTEAFF. The CDR3 DNA reads as TGTGCCAGCAGCTTAGTAGGGTACACTGAAGCTTTCTTT. The full variable domain, rest sourced from reference TRBV7-9 and TRBJ1-1, is DTGVSQNPRHKITKRGQNVTFRCDPISEHNRLYWYRQTLGQGPEFLTYFQNEAQLEKSRLLSDRFSAERPKGSFSTLEIQRTEQGDSAMYLCASSLVGYTEAFFGQGTRLTVV.

A few counts support this clonotype. The DNA of the CDR3 is TGCGCCAGCAGCTTGGGACTACAGAACTACAATGAGCAGTTCTTC. As protein: CASSLGLQNYNEQFF. The chain recombines TRBV5-1 with TRBJ2-1; a weak D match, TRBD2 (5 bases). Trimming took 0 bases from V and 3 from J, leaving 10 bases between them. This CDR3 is built from 15 residues. Germline loops: CDR1 SGHRS, CDR2 YFSETQ.

This clonotype turned up a few times. The chain couples TRBV7-3 to TRBJ2-2, with a tentative D call TRBD2 (5 bases). Trimming stripped 5 bases from V and 5 bases from J, with 15 bases between. This CDR3 spans 15 amino acids. CDR1 and CDR2 (germline): SGHTA, FQGTGA. The CDR3 region has the DNA TGTGCCAGCAGCCCCAGACGGGGTTTGACCGGGGAGCTGTTTTTT. It yields the protein CASSPRRGLTGELFF.

V usage is TRBV29-1 and J usage is TRBJ2-1; TRBD2 aligns across 10 bases. V lost 6 bases and J lost 3; bases outside the gene matches: 11. This CDR3 comprises 16 residues. Per the germline V gene, CDR1 is SQVTM and CDR2 is ANQGSEA. The CDR3 DNA is TGCAGCGTCCCTGCTCCCGCTAGCGGGAGCTACAATGAGCAGTTCTTC. Protein product: CSVPAPASGSYNEQFF.

This clonotype was detected a few times. This chain uses TRBV20-1 with TRBJ1-4, with D maybe TRBD1 (5 bases). CDR3 length equals 13 residues. Trimming stripped 3 bases from V and 5 bases from J, with 10 bases between. The V gene's germline CDR1 is DFQATT and CDR2 SNEGSKA (reference sequence). In DNA form, the CDR3 reads TGCAGTGCTAGCAGGGTGGAAAATGAAAAACTGTTTTTT. Its protein product is CSASRVENEKLFF.

The chain has TRBV5-1 and TRBJ1-4, with 7 bases aligning to TRBD1. The junction had 7 bases not matched to a gene; V was cut back by 2 bases and J by 9 bases. The CDR3 runs to 14 residues. Germline CDR1 and CDR2: SGHRS and YFSETQ. The CDR3 DNA is TGCGCCAGCAGCTTATCGACAGGGAATAAAAAACTGTTTTTT. Translated: CASSLSTGNKKLFF.

This clonotype turned up a few times. The V and J genes are TRBV7-2 and TRBJ2-1; TRBD2 matches 16 bases. V shed 5 bases, J shed 3 bases, and the junction held 16 bases outside the gene matches. This CDR3 is built from 21 residues. The germline V gene has CDR1 SGHTA and CDR2 FQGNSA. CDR3 DNA sequence: TGTGCCAGCAGCCCCCACCCCCCGGGACTAGCGGGAGGGTCCCGCTACAATGAGCAGTTCTTC. This gives the protein CASSPHPPGLAGGSRYNEQFF. The variable domain in full, with the rest retrieved from reference TRBV7-2 and TRBJ2-1, is GAGVSQSPSNKVTEKGKDVELRCDPISGHTALYWYRQSLGQGLEFLIYFQGNSAPDKSGLPSDRFSAERTGGSVSTLTIQRTQQEDSAVYLCASSPHPPGLAGGSRYNEQFFGPGTRLTVL.

This sequence joins TRBV6-2 or TRBV6-3 and TRBJ2-1; TRBD1 matches at 8 bases. Germline lookup yields CDR1 MNHEY and CDR2 SVGEGT. V lost 6 bases, J lost 4 bases, and 11 bases stayed unmatched. The CDR3 consists of 16 residues. CDR3 in amino acids: CASRALRDRTYNEQFF. The CDR3 DNA reads as TGTGCCAGCAGAGCTCTACGGGACAGGACGTACAATGAGCAGTTCTTC.

This clonotype was recorded many times. The genes are TRBV2 and TRBJ1-1; 8 bases are shared with TRBD1. CDR3 length: 14 residues. The germline V gene has CDR1 SNHLY and CDR2 FYNNEI. The V segment lost 8 bases and the J segment 5 bases; nucleotides outside the gene matches: 10. DNA for the CDR3: TGTGCCAGCCTTATGACAGGGGTGTGGACTGAAGCTTTCTTT. Encoded protein: CASLMTGVWTEAFF. Full variable domain (remainder filled in from reference TRBV2 and TRBJ1-1): EPEVTQTPSHQVTQMGQEVILRCVPISNHLYFYWYRQILGQKVEFLVSFYNNEISEKSEIFDDQFSVERPDGSNFTLKIRSTKLEDSAMYFCASLMTGVWTEAFFGQGTRLTVV.

The V gene is TRBV10-3, the J gene TRBJ1-1; tentative D call: TRBD1 (5 bases). Trimming removed 6 bases from V and 0 bases from J, with 17 bases in between. Germline-derived CDR1 and CDR2 are ENHRY and SYGVKD. The CDR3 runs to 16 residues. CDR3 nucleotide sequence: TGTGCCATCAGCCCTGTCAGGGACGGTATGAACACTGAAGCTTTCTTT. It is translated as CAISPVRDGMNTEAFF.

The chain couples TRBV5-1 to TRBJ2-7; D gene ambiguous. The CDR3 loop spans 13 amino acids. Germline assignment: CDR1 SGHRS and CDR2 YFSETQ. V shed 1 base and J shed 3 bases, with 8 bases lying between them. In DNA form, the CDR3 reads TGCGCCAGCAGCTTGTATACAGACTACGAGCAGTACTTC. This sequence encodes CASSLYTDYEQYF.

This clonotype was found a few times. This rearrangement joins TRBV5-4 to TRBJ1-1; D gene unclear. Trimming shortened V by 4 bases and J by 4 bases, and 20 bases separated the two germline ends. Looked up from germline, CDR1 is SGHNT and CDR2 is YYREEE (reference sequence). CDR3 size: 16 residues. CDR3 protein: CASSPRTDRWGTEAFF. CDR3 in DNA: TGTGCCAGCAGCCCGAGAACTGACCGGTGGGGCACTGAAGCTTTCTTT.

Many counts were recorded for this clonotype. The junction shows a germline mismatch at one end, possibly a read error. V usage is TRBV7-3 and J usage is TRBJ1-6; TRBD1 agrees at 7 bases. From germline, CDR1 is SGHTA and CDR2 FQGTGA. This CDR3 comprises 15 residues. For the CDR3, the DNA is TGTGCCAGCAGCTTATGGGGGGACAGAAATTCACCCCTCCATTTT. It codes for CASSLWGDRNSPLHF. Based on the CDR3 plus reference TRBV7-3 and TRBJ1-6, the full variable domain is GAGVSQTPSNKVTEKGKYVELRCDPISGHTALYWYRQSLGQGPEFLIYFQGTGAADDSGLPNDRFFAVRPEGSVSTLKIQRTERGDSAVYLCASSLWGDRNSPLHFGNGTRLTVT.